The T cell receptor (beta chain) under discussion was sequenced for a study of response to subunit inactivated influenza vaccine. The germline V gene has CDR1 SGHVS and CDR2 FNYEAQ. Trimming cost V 5 bases and J 5 bases; bases outside gene matches: 8. The CDR3 extends over 14 amino acids. TCRdb re-called the RT-PCR reads through MiXCR, storing one row per CDR3 protein. The profile shows 530,000 or so distinct CDR3 sequences, less than 30% of them singletons. Of note for this clonotype: Antigen specificity is unknown.

Overall study results and limits: The authors offered the suggestion that each seasonal influenza vaccination recruits few new T cells.

This material consisted of CD4+ T cells sorted from PBMCs, taken about 5 days after vaccination. The chain combines TRBV7-6 with TRBJ2-5; TRBD2 agrees at 7 bases. The sequence was collected from a man aged 45 to 65 who received an inactivated influenza vaccine. CDR3 residues: CASSHARGGETQYF. The CDR3 region has the DNA TGTGCCAGCAGCCACGCGCGGGGAGGGGAGACCCAGTACTTC.